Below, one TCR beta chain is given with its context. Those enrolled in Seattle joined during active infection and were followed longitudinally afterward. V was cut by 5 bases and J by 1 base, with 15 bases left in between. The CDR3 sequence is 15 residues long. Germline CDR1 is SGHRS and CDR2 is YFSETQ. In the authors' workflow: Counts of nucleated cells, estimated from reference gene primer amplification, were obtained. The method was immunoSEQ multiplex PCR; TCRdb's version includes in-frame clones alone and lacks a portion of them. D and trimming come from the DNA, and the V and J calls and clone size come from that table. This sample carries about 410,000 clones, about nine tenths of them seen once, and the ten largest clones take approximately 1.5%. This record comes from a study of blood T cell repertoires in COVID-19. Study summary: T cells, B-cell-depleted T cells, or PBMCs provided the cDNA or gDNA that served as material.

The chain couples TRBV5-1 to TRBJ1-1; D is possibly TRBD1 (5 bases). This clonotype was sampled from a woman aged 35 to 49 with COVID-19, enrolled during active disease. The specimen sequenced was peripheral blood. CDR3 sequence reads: CASSPGIVGNTEAFF. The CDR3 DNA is TGCGCCAGCAGTCCAGGGATCGTTGGGAACACTGAAGCTTTCTTT.